These 19 T cell receptor beta chains came from one sample sequenced in a study of blood T cells in healthy people across ages. For the second PCR, which ran for about 6 to 11 cycles, a sample-barcoded 5' primer and a J-beta primer mix were used. From the 5' RACE reads, TCRdb called clonotypes with MiXCR, one entry per CDR3 protein. This sample carries roughly 730,000 distinct CDR3 sequences, roughly three fifths of them seen once, and the ten largest clones take roughly 26%. Sequencing was performed on blood. Source of these receptors: a middle-aged man in good health.

This clonotype appeared a single time. The V call is TRBV29-1, the J call TRBJ1-2; the D gene is possibly TRBD1 (5 bases). The germline CDR1 and CDR2 sequences are SQVTM and ANQGSEA. The V gene lost 4 bases and the J gene lost 1 base, with 19 bases spanning the gap. The CDR3 consists of 16 residues. The CDR3, as DNA: TGCAGCGTTGGCTCAAACACAGGAGGGATTAACTATGGCTACACCTTC. Translated: CSVGSNTGGINYGYTF.

This clonotype was observed a few times. The chain links TRBV5-1 to TRBJ1-2; D is ambiguous. Germline CDR1 reads SGHRS; CDR2 reads YFSETQ. This CDR3 comprises 18 residues. V was trimmed by 0 bases and J by 2 bases, leaving 20 bases between them. CDR3 DNA sequence: TGCGCCAGCAGCTTGGGGGCCGGATGGGAGATCATAAACTATGGCTACACCTTC. Its protein is CASSLGAGWEIINYGYTF.

This chain connects TRBV3-1 to TRBJ2-7; 12 bases are a match to TRBD2. The CDR3 is 16 amino acids. The V gene's germline CDR1 is LGHDT and CDR2 YNNKEL (reference sequence). J lost 3 bases, V lost 4 bases, and 7 bases had no gene match. CDR3 sequence reads: CASSPRTSGNIYEQYF. CDR3 coding DNA: TGTGCCAGCAGCCCCCGGACTAGCGGGAATATCTACGAGCAGTACTTC.

The chain is built from TRBV4-1 and TRBJ2-3; TRBD2 aligns across 7 bases. CDR1 is MGHRA and CDR2 is YSYEKL in the germline V gene. V shed 0 bases, J shed 3 bases, and the junction held 12 bases outside the gene matches. This CDR3 comprises 18 residues. This chain's CDR3 is CASSQDLLASHKTDTQYF. In nucleotides, the CDR3 is TGCGCCAGCAGCCAAGATCTACTAGCGTCCCATAAGACAGATACGCAGTATTTT.

DNA for the CDR3: TGTGCCAGCGGCTTCCGGGGATTAGGCACTGAAGCTTTCTTT. Protein: CASGFRGLGTEAFF. V usage is TRBV12-3 or TRBV12-4 and J usage is TRBJ1-1; D gene unclear. The CDR3 consists of 14 residues. The V end lost 8 bases, the J end lost 4 bases, and 17 bases lay between the germline ends.

This clonotype was detected once. The chain employs TRBV11-3 and TRBJ2-5, with 11 bases identical to TRBD2. The DNA end is more similar to TRBJ2-7, so the J call may be wrong. The CDR3 has 15 residues. Per germline, CDR1 SGHNT and CDR2 YENEEA. Here the CDR3 reads CASSDIGTSGYEQYF. CDR3 nucleotide sequence: TGTGCCAGCAGCGACATTGGGACTAGCGGCTACGAGCAGTACTTC.

The rearrangement links TRBV5-1 to TRBJ2-1; 11 nucleotides match TRBD2. Germline V CDR1 and CDR2: SGHRS, YFSETQ. With V trimmed by 3 bases and J by 8 bases, 16 bases remained unmatched. This CDR3 contains 18 residues. For the CDR3, the DNA is TGCGCCAGCAGCTCCCCCAAAGCTTTAGCGGGGGGGCACGATGAGCAGTTCTTC. The encoded protein is CASSSPKALAGGHDEQFF.

This clonotype was picked up a small number of times. The rearrangement uses TRBV29-1 and TRBJ2-3; TRBD1 is a possible D gene (5 bases). This CDR3 is 13 amino acids long. Germline-derived CDR1 and CDR2 are SQVTM and ANQGSEA. Deletions cut 3 bases from V and 4 bases from J, with 11 bases between. CDR3 residues: CSVDFVQADTQYF. CDR3 bases: TGCAGCGTTGACTTCGTACAGGCAGATACGCAGTATTTT.

The chain is built from TRBV28 and TRBJ2-1, with D possibly being TRBD2 (6 bases). CDR1 and CDR2 from the germline V gene are MDHEN and SYDVKM. Trimming left V 9 bases short and J 6 bases short, with 12 bases between. This CDR3 has 12 amino acids. This chain's CDR3 is CARSLRGNEQFF. CDR3 bases: TGTGCCAGGTCTTTGCGGGGCAATGAGCAGTTCTTC.

This chain uses TRBV28 with TRBJ2-3; D remains unclear. V lost 2 bases, J lost 2 bases, and 17 bases lay in between. This CDR3 is 17 amino acids long. Per the germline V gene, CDR1 is MDHEN and CDR2 is SYDVKM. This CDR3 reads CASSLPRPAGNTDTQYF. CDR3 coding DNA: TGTGCCAGCAGTTTACCCAGACCCGCTGGGAACACAGATACGCAGTATTTT. Full variable domain (missing parts from reference TRBV28 and TRBJ2-3): DVKVTQSSRYLVKRTGEKVFLECVQDMDHENMFWYRQDPGLGLRLIYFSYDVKMKEKGDIPEGYSVSREKKERFSLILESASTNQTSMYLCASSLPRPAGNTDTQYFGPGTRLTVL.

The chain has TRBV18 and TRBJ1-2; D uncertain. V lost 3 bases, J lost 4 bases, and 9 bases lay in between. Germline lookup yields CDR1 KGHSH and CDR2 LQKENI. CDR3 size: 13 residues. The CDR3 coding sequence is TGTGCCAGCTCACCGCAGGAGGTCTATGGCTACACCTTC. Translation: CASSPQEVYGYTF.

The rearrangement links TRBV2 to TRBJ2-1; no definite D call. V shed 5 bases and J shed 9 bases, with 14 bases lying between them. Germline lookup yields CDR1 SNHLY and CDR2 FYNNEI. CDR3 length: 13 amino acids. The CDR3 sequence is CASSPGDGAEQFF. The DNA of the CDR3 is TGTGCCAGCAGTCCTGGTGACGGCGCTGAGCAGTTCTTC. The whole variable domain, remainder taken from reference TRBV2 and TRBJ2-1, is EPEVTQTPSHQVTQMGQEVILRCVPISNHLYFYWYRQILGQKVEFLVSFYNNEISEKSEIFDDQFSVERPDGSNFTLKIRSTKLEDSAMYFCASSPGDGAEQFFGPGTRLTVL.

The table lists this clonotype with a few counts. J is TRBJ2-5 and V is TRBV6-1; D remains ambiguous. CDR3 length: 13 amino acids. Deletions cut 6 bases from V and 2 bases from J, with 10 bases between. Germline CDR1 and CDR2: MNHNS and SASEGT. This CDR3 reads CASSWSHQETQYF. The CDR3 DNA follows: TGTGCCAGCAGCTGGAGTCATCAAGAGACCCAGTACTTC.

In this sample, this clonotype turned up a few times. The chain combines TRBV29-1 with TRBJ2-7; the match to TRBD1 covers 7 bases. The CDR3 has 14 amino acids. CDR1 SQVTM and CDR2 ANQGSEA come from the germline V gene. Trimming removed 7 bases from V and 7 bases from J; junction bases left unmatched: 16. This CDR3 is CSAETGSTLKEQYF. Here the CDR3 DNA reads TGCAGCGCCGAGACAGGGAGTACGCTGAAGGAGCAGTACTTC.

The V call is TRBV20-1, the J call TRBJ2-1; the D is unclear. CDR1 DFQATT and CDR2 SNEGSKA come from the germline V gene (reference sequence). This CDR3 spans 12 amino acids. Trimming removed 0 bases at V and 8 bases at J, with 8 bases between. The CDR3 region is CSARDARDEQFF. The CDR3 nucleotides read TGCAGTGCTAGAGATGCAAGGGATGAGCAGTTCTTC.

The genes are TRBV7-8 and TRBJ1-3; D unclear. Trimming took off 0 bases at V and 5 bases at J, with 5 bases between the two ends. The CDR3 spans 13 residues. Germline CDR1 reads SGHVS; CDR2 reads FQNEAQ. The CDR3: CASSLARRNTIYF. DNA of the CDR3: TGTGCCAGCAGCTTAGCTAGGAGAAACACCATATATTTT. Full variable domain (outside the CDR3, taken from reference TRBV7-8 and TRBJ1-3): GAGVSQSPRYKVAKRGQDVALRCDPISGHVSLFWYQQALGQGPEFLTYFQNEAQLDKSGLPSDRFFAERPEGSVSTLKIQRTQQEDSAVYLCASSLARRNTIYFGEGSWLTVV.

The chain combines TRBV10-2 with TRBJ2-4; perhaps TRBD1 as D (5 bases). Gene TRBJ2-7 matches the end of the DNA better, so the J call may be wrong. Germline V gives CDR1 WSHSY, CDR2 SAAADI. The CDR3 contains 13 residues. The CDR3 sequence is CASSGGRDYEQYF. CDR3 nucleotide sequence: TGCGCCAGCAGTGGGGGCCGAGACTACGAGCAGTACTTC.

The rearrangement uses TRBV7-2 and TRBJ2-7, with 10 positions matching TRBD2. The CDR3 spans 16 residues. After removal of 5 bases from V and 3 bases from J, the junction contained 10 bases not matched to a gene. Germline lookup yields CDR1 SGHTA and CDR2 FQGNSA. The CDR3 coding sequence is TGTGCCAGCAGCACCCCTAGCGGGAGCTCTTGCTACGAGCAGTACTTC. Its protein is CASSTPSGSSCYEQYF.

This chain connects TRBV20-1 to TRBJ1-1; D is uncertain. Germline-derived CDR1 and CDR2 are DFQATT and SNEGSKA (reference sequence). The length of the CDR3 is 14 residues. V was clipped by 0 bases and J by 1 base, with 9 bases between them. CDR3 nucleotide sequence: TGCAGTGCTAGAGAGAGGGCCGCGAACACTGAAGCTTTCTTT. It yields the protein CSARERAANTEAFF.